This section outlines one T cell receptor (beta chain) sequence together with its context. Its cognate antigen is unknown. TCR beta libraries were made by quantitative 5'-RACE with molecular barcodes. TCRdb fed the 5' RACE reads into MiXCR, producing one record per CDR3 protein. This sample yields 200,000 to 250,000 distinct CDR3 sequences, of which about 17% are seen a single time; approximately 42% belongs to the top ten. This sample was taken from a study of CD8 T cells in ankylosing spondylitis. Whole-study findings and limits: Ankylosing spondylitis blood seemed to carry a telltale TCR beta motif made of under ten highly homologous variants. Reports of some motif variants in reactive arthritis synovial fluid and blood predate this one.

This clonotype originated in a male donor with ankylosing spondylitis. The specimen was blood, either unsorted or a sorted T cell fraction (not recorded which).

The CDR3 DNA sequence: TGCAGTGCTGGCGATAGTTCAGTCTCGTACGAGCAGTACTTC. Translated, it gives CSAGDSSVSYEQYF. The chain is built from TRBV20-1 and TRBJ2-7; the D is unclear. This CDR3 has 14 residues. Trimming stripped 5 bases from V and 4 bases from J, with 18 bases between. Germline V gives CDR1 DFQATT, CDR2 SNEGSKA (reference sequence).